This entry lists 5 T cell receptor beta chains sequenced from one sample in a study of T-cell reconstitution after alpha-beta-depleted transplantation in children. The library targeted TCRbeta and was prepared with unique molecular identifiers. MiXCR was run by TCRdb on the PCR reads, yielding one entry per CDR3 protein. The sample lists 260,000 or so distinct CDR3 sequences; more than 10% were seen once. This material consisted of PBMCs from the stem cell graft donor, taken from the stem cell graft. These receptors were collected from a human donor who donated a stem cell graft to a child with acute lymphoblastic leukemia.

The rearrangement joins TRBV6-2 or TRBV6-3 to TRBJ2-7; no reliable D call. Germline V gene sequence: CDR1 MNHEY, CDR2 SVGEGT. V gave up 2 bases and J gave up 0 bases, with 14 bases separating them. This CDR3 has 16 residues. CDR3 protein: CASSYIAGRLSYEQYF. In DNA form, the CDR3 reads TGTGCCAGCAGTTACATCGCAGGCCGCCTCTCCTACGAGCAGTACTTC.

Many counts were recorded for this clonotype. CDR3 region: CSASRTRSTDTQYF. Written as DNA, the CDR3 is TGCAGTGCTTCTCGGACTAGAAGCACAGATACGCAGTATTTT. The V call is TRBV20-1, the J call TRBJ2-3; TRBD2 matches 7 bases. Germline-derived CDR1 and CDR2 are DFQATT and SNEGSKA (reference sequence). Trimming removed 5 bases from V and 0 bases from J; junction bases left unmatched: 5. This CDR3 spans 14 amino acids.

This clonotype was counted at least ten times. V gene TRBV5-1 combines with J gene TRBJ2-3; D ambiguous. The CDR3 is 13 amino acids. Germline V gene sequence: CDR1 SGHRS, CDR2 YFSETQ. V was clipped by 4 bases and J by 6 bases, with 12 bases between them. The CDR3 DNA reads as TGCGCCAGCAGCGGACGGGTTGGGGATACGCAGTATTTT. This translates into CASSGRVGDTQYF. The entire variable domain, with the rest obtained from reference TRBV5-1 and TRBJ2-3, is as follows: KAGVTQTPRYLIKTRGQQVTLSCSPISGHRSVSWYQQTPGQGLQFLFEYFSETQRNKGNFPGRFSGRQFSNSRSEMNVSTLELGDSALYLCASSGRVGDTQYFGPGTRLTVL.

This clonotype was picked up many times. J is TRBJ1-2 and V is TRBV29-1, with D uncertain. This CDR3 spans 11 amino acids. The germline CDR1 and CDR2 sequences are SQVTM and ANQGSEA. With 7 bases removed from V and 8 bases from J, the gap between germline ends came to 14 bases. The CDR3 DNA reads as TGCAGCGCCCTGATGAGTCGGGGCTACACCTTC. Its translation is CSALMSRGYTF.

This clonotype came up a few times. The chain combines TRBV28 with TRBJ2-7, with D possibly matching TRBD2 (6 bases). The V gene's germline CDR1 is MDHEN and CDR2 SYDVKM. Trimming removed 10 bases at V and 0 bases at J, with 25 bases between. The CDR3 loop spans 17 amino acids. The CDR3 reads CATRSTILATLSYEQYF. As DNA, the CDR3 is TGTGCCACCCGGAGCACTATCCTAGCGACCCTCTCCTACGAGCAGTACTTC.